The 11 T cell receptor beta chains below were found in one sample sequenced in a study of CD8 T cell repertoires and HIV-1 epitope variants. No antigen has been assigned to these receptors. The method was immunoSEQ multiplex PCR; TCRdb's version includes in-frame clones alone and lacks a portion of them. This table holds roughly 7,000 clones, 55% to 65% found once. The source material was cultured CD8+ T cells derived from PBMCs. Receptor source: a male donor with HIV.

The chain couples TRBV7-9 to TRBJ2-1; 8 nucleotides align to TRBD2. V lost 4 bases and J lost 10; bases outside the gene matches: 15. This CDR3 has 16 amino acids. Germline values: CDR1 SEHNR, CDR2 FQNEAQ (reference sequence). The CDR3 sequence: CASSSPPGLEMKEQFF. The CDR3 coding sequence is TGTGCCAGCAGCTCGCCTCCGGGACTAGAGATGAAGGAGCAGTTCTTC. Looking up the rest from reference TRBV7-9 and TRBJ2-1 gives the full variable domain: DTGVSQNPRHKITKRGQNVTFRCDPISEHNRLYWYRQTLGQGPEFLTYFQNEAQLEKSRLLSDRFSAERPKGSFSTLEIQRTEQGDSAMYLCASSSPPGLEMKEQFFGPGTRLTVL.

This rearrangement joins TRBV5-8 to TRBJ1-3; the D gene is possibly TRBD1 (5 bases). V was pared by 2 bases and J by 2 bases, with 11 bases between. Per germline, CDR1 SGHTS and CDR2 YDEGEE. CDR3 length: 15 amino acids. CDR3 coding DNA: TGTGCCAGCAGCTTCGGACGGGACCCTGGAAACACCATATATTTT. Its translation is CASSFGRDPGNTIYF.

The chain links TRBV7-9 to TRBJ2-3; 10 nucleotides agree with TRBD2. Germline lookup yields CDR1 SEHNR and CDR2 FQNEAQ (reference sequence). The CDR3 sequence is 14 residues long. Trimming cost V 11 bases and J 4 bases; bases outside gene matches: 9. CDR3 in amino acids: CACQTSGNSDTQYF. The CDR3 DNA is TGTGCCTGCCAAACTAGCGGGAATTCAGATACGCAGTATTTT.

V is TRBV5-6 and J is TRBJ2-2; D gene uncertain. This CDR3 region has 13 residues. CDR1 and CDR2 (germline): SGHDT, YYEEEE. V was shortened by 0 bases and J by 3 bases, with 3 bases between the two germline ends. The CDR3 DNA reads TGTGCCAGCAGCTTGGTCGACACCGGGGAGCTGTTTTTT. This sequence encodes CASSLVDTGELFF.

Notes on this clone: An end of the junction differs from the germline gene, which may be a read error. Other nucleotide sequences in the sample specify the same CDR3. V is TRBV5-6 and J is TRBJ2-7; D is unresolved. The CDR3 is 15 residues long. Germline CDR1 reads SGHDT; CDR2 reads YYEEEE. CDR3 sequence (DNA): TGTGCCAGCAGCTGGTCCGAAAATATGGTGTACGAGCAGTACTTT. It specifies CASSWSENMVYEQYF.

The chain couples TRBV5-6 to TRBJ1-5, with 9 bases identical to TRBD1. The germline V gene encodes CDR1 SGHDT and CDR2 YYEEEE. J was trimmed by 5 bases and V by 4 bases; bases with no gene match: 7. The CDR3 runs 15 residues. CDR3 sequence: CASSDGTGSHQPQHF. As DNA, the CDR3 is TGTGCCAGCAGCGACGGGACAGGGAGTCATCAGCCCCAGCATTTT.

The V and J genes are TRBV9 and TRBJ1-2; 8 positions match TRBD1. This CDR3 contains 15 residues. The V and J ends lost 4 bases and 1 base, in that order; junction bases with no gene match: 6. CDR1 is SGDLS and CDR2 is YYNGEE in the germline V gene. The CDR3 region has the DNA TGTGCCAGCAGCCCGGGACAGGTTCTTAACTATGGCTACACCTTC. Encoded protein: CASSPGQVLNYGYTF.

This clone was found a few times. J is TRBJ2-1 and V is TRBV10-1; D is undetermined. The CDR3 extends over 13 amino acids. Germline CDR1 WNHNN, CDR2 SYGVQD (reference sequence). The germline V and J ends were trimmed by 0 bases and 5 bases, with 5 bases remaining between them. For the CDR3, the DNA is TGCGCCAGCAGTGAGTCGTACGACAATGAGCAGTTCTTC. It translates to CASSESYDNEQFF.

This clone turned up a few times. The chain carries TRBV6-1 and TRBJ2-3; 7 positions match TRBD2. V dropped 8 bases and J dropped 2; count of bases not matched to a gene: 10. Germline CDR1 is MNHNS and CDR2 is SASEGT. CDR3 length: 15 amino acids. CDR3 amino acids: CASPSGEAYTDTQYF. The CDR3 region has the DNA TGTGCCAGCCCGAGCGGGGAGGCCTACACAGATACGCAGTATTTT.

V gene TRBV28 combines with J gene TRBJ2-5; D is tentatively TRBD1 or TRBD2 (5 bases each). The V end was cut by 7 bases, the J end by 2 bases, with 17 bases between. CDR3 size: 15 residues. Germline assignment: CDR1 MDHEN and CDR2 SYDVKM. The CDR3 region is CASTPLGETQETQYF. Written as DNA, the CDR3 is TGTGCCAGCACCCCCTTGGGGGAAACGCAAGAGACCCAGTACTTC.

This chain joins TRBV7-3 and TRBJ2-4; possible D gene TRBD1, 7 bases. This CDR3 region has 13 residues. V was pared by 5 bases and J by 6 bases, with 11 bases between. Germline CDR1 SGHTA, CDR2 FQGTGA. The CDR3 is CASSPQGGNIQYF. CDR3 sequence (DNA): TGTGCCAGCAGCCCCCAGGGGGGAAACATTCAGTACTTC.